This T cell receptor (beta chain) was captured in a study of OX40 agonist ivuxolimab in advanced cancers. The CDR3 is 16 residues long. Trimming stripped 5 bases from V and 7 bases from J, with 21 bases between. CDR1 SEHNR and CDR2 FQNEAQ come from the germline V gene (reference sequence). Concerning this clone: Antigen: not known.

Clones were read by immunoSEQ multiplex PCR, and TCRdb kept only the in-frame ones, dropping some. The top ten hold around 9.9% of the sample, which has tens of thousands of clones, over 80% seen once. Study-wide results and caveats: The study found that CD8+ T cells averaged more expanded clones than CD4+.

Source: CD4+ or CD8+ T cells sorted from blood, taken in a trial of the OX40 agonist ivuxolimab. The origin of this receptor is an adult with an advanced solid tumor such as melanoma, head and neck, liver or kidney cancer. This chain joins TRBV7-9 and TRBJ2-1; perhaps TRBD1 as D (6 bases). This CDR3 reads CASSHSTGNPTNEQFF. The CDR3 DNA reads TGTGCCAGCAGCCACTCGACAGGAAACCCCACGAATGAGCAGTTCTTC.